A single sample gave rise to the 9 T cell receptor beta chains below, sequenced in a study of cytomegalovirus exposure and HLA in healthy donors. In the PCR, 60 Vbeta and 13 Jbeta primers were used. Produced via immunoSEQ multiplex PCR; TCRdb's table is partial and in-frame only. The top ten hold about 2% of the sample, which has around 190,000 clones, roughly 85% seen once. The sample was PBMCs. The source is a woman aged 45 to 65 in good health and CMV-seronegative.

The CDR3 spells CASSQDRETQYF. CDR3 nucleotide sequence: TGCGCCAGCAGCCAAGACCGGGAGACCCAGTACTTC. V usage is TRBV4-1 and J usage is TRBJ2-5; D remains unclear. Germline-derived CDR1 and CDR2 are MGHRA and YSYEKL. Trimming took 0 bases from V and 5 from J, leaving 4 bases between them. The CDR3 runs 12 residues.

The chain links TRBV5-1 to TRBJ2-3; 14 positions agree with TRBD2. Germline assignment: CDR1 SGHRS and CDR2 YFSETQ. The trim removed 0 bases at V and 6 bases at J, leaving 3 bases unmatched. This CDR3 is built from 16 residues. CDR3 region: CASSLAGTSGSDTQYF. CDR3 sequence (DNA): TGCGCCAGCAGCTTGGCCGGGACTAGCGGGAGTGATACGCAGTATTTT. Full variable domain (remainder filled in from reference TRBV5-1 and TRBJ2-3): KAGVTQTPRYLIKTRGQQVTLSCSPISGHRSVSWYQQTPGQGLQFLFEYFSETQRNKGNFPGRFSGRQFSNSRSEMNVSTLELGDSALYLCASSLAGTSGSDTQYFGPGTRLTVL.

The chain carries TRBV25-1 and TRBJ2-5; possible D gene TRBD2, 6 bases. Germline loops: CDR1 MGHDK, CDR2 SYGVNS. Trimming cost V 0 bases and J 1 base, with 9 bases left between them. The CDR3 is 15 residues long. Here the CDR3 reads CASSEYWTTQETQYF. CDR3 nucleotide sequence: TGTGCCAGCAGTGAATACTGGACTACCCAAGAGACCCAGTACTTC.

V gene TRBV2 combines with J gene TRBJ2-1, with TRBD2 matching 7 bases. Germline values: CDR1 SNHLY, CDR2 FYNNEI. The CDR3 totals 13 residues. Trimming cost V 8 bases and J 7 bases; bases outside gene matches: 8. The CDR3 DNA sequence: TGTGCCAGCGGGAGGGAGACAGTGAATGAGCAGTTCTTC. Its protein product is CASGRETVNEQFF.

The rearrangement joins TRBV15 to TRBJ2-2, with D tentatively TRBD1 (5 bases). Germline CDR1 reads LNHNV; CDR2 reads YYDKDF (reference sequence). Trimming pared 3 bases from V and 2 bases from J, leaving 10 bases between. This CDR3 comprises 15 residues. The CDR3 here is CATSSWGGNTGELFF. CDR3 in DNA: TGTGCCACCAGCAGTTGGGGCGGTAACACCGGGGAGCTGTTTTTT.

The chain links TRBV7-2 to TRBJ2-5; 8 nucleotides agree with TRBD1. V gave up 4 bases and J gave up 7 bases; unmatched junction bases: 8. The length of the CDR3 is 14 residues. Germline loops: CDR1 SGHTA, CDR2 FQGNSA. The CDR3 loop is CASSSRTGLVTQYF. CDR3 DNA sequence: TGTGCCAGCAGCTCAAGGACAGGGCTGGTGACCCAGTACTTC.

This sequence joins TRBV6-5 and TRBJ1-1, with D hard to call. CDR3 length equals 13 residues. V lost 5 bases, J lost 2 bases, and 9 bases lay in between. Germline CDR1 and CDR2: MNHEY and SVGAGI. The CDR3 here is CASSAAVNTEAFF. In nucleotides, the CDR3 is TGTGCCAGCAGTGCGGCAGTTAACACTGAAGCTTTCTTT.

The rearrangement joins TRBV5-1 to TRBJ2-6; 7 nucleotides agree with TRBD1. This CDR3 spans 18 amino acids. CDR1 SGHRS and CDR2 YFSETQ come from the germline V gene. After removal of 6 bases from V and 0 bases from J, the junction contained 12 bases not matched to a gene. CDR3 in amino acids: CASTFGGTALSGANVLTF. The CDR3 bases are TGCGCCAGCACCTTTGGTGGGACAGCTCTCTCTGGGGCCAACGTCCTGACTTTC.

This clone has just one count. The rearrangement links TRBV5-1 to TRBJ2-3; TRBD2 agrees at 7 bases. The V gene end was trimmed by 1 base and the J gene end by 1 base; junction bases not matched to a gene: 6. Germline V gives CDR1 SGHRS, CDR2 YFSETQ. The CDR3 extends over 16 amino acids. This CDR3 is CASSLPTSARTDTQYF. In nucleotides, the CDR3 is TGCGCCAGCAGCTTGCCTACTAGCGCCCGCACAGATACGCAGTATTTT.